Below, 21 T cell receptor beta chains from the same sample are listed, as sequenced in a study of blood T cell repertoires in COVID-19. Clones were read by immunoSEQ multiplex PCR, and TCRdb kept only the in-frame ones, dropping some. The table has about 190,000 clones, around nine tenths seen once. Specimen: peripheral blood. The source is a man between 25 and 39 years old with acute or convalescent COVID-19.

The chain combines TRBV2 with TRBJ1-1; D perhaps matches TRBD1 (5 bases). The germline CDR1 and CDR2 sequences are SNHLY and FYNNEI. CDR3 length: 14 residues. V lost 6 bases to trimming and J lost 4 bases, with 15 bases between them. The CDR3 region is CASRAGGGSTEAFF. The DNA for the CDR3 is TGTGCCAGCAGAGCGGGGGGAGGTAGCACTGAAGCTTTCTTT.

The chain uses TRBV6-5 and TRBJ1-5; 9 bases are a match to TRBD1. This CDR3 comprises 15 residues. V was pared by 5 bases and J by 7 bases, with 9 bases of the junction left unmatched. Germline V gene lookup returns CDR1 MNHEY and CDR2 SVGAGI. The CDR3 DNA reads TGTGCCAGCAGTCAGCACCGGGACAGGGAACAGCCCCAGCATTTT. It is translated as CASSQHRDREQPQHF.

This clone was recorded a few times. The chain carries TRBV29-1 and TRBJ2-1; tentatively, D is TRBD1 (6 bases). V was trimmed by 6 bases and J by 6 bases, leaving 15 bases between them. Germline CDR1 SQVTM, CDR2 ANQGSEA. There are 13 residues in the CDR3. CDR3: CSVLKWTANEQFF. The CDR3 DNA is TGCAGCGTACTAAAATGGACAGCCAATGAGCAGTTCTTC.

CDR3 residues: CASSLGHSSTDTQYF. The CDR3 DNA reads as TGTGCCAGCAGCTTGGGACATTCTAGCACAGATACGCAGTATTTT. The V call is TRBV5-8, the J call TRBJ2-3; D gene unclear. This CDR3 region has 15 residues. Germline-derived CDR1 and CDR2 are SGHTS and YDEGEE. Trimming removed 0 bases from V and 0 bases from J, with 8 bases in between.

The chain uses TRBV7-3 and TRBJ2-7; 7 nucleotides match TRBD2. V dropped 6 bases and J dropped 6; count of bases not matched to a gene: 8. The CDR3 covers 13 residues. Germline V CDR1 and CDR2: SGHTA, FQGTGA. For the CDR3, the DNA is TGTGCCAGCAGTGAGACCGGGGGGACCGAGCAGTACTTC. Its translation is CASSETGGTEQYF.

This chain joins TRBV28 and TRBJ1-2, with 7 bases that match TRBD1. This CDR3 contains 13 residues. The V gene's germline CDR1 is MDHEN and CDR2 SYDVKM. The V segment lost 7 bases and the J segment 3 bases; nucleotides outside the gene matches: 5. CDR3 nucleotides: TGTGCCAGCAAACACAGGGGACACTATGGCTACACCTTC. Translated, it gives CASKHRGHYGYTF.

This chain uses TRBV4-2 with TRBJ2-4, with a tentative D call TRBD2 (5 bases). V lost 4 bases, J lost 0 bases, and 16 bases lay in between. Germline CDR1 reads LGHNA; CDR2 reads YNFKEQ. This CDR3 region has 17 residues. The CDR3 coding sequence is TGTGCCAGCAGCCGAGGGAATCGATTGGGAGCCAAAAACATTCAGTACTTC. This sequence encodes CASSRGNRLGAKNIQYF.

V gene TRBV5-1 combines with J gene TRBJ2-2; the D is unclear. This CDR3 has 15 residues. Germline assignment: CDR1 SGHRS and CDR2 YFSETQ. With 0 bases removed from V and 2 bases from J, the gap between germline ends came to 8 bases. CDR3 residues: CASSLEQRNTGELFF. CDR3 DNA sequence: TGCGCCAGCAGCTTGGAACAGAGAAACACCGGGGAGCTGTTTTTT. Full variable domain (remainder filled in from reference TRBV5-1 and TRBJ2-2): KAGVTQTPRYLIKTRGQQVTLSCSPISGHRSVSWYQQTPGQGLQFLFEYFSETQRNKGNFPGRFSGRQFSNSRSEMNVSTLELGDSALYLCASSLEQRNTGELFFGEGSRLTVL.

The chain recombines TRBV6-2 or TRBV6-3 with TRBJ2-7; D remains unclear. The CDR3 is 12 residues long. CDR1 and CDR2 (germline): MNHEY, SVGEGT. V lost 3 bases and J lost 3, with 6 bases in between. Here the CDR3 reads CASSYPVYEQYF. CDR3 coding DNA: TGTGCCAGCAGTTATCCCGTCTACGAGCAGTACTTC.

CDR3 residues: CASSPWDRERYEQFF. DNA for the CDR3: TGTGCCAGCTCACCTTGGGACAGGGAGAGGTATGAGCAGTTCTTC. The V and J genes are TRBV18 and TRBJ2-1; 9 nucleotides align to TRBD1. The germline V gene has CDR1 KGHSH and CDR2 LQKENI. V shed 3 bases, J shed 8 bases, and the junction held 8 bases outside the gene matches. The CDR3 contains 15 residues.

This chain links TRBV24-1 with TRBJ2-3; 10 bases are a match to TRBD2. This CDR3 has 13 amino acids. Germline CDR1 reads KGHDR; CDR2 reads SFDVKD. The ends lost 10 bases at V and 2 bases at J; junction bases unmatched: 2. The CDR3 DNA is TGTGCCACTGGACTAGCGGTCACAGATACGCAGTATTTT. This codes for CATGLAVTDTQYF.

The rearrangement uses TRBV3-1 (or the pseudogene TRBV3-2) and TRBJ2-3, with 7 bases that match TRBD1. The CDR3 loop spans 15 amino acids. Per the germline V gene, CDR1 is LGHDT and CDR2 is YNNKEL (reference sequence). With 2 bases clipped from V and 2 bases from J, the junction kept 4 bases outside the gene matches. CDR3 amino acids: CASSQFRGPTDTQYF. The CDR3 DNA reads TGTGCCAGCAGCCAATTTAGGGGGCCCACAGATACGCAGTATTTT.

The chain's CDR3 is CSARGGRGAFF. CDR3 DNA sequence: TGCAGTGCTAGAGGCGGCAGGGGAGCTTTCTTT. The chain employs TRBV20-1 and TRBJ1-1; D may be TRBD1 (6 bases). With 1 base removed from V and 10 bases from J, the gap between germline ends came to 10 bases. The CDR3 consists of 11 residues. Germline V lookup: CDR1 DFQATT, CDR2 SNEGSKA (reference sequence).

The V and J genes are TRBV25-1 and TRBJ2-5; D remains ambiguous. This CDR3 contains 15 residues. Germline V gene data show CDR1 as MGHDK and CDR2 as SYGVNS. Trimming shortened V by 1 base and J by 0 bases, and 9 bases separated the two germline ends. The CDR3 loop is CASSESLSYQETQYF. The CDR3 DNA sequence: TGTGCCAGCAGTGAATCCCTATCGTACCAAGAGACCCAGTACTTC.

The V and J genes are TRBV7-8 and TRBJ2-5; D remains ambiguous. Germline CDR1 reads SGHVS; CDR2 reads FQNEAQ. The V gene lost 1 base and the J gene lost 5 bases, with 8 bases spanning the gap. The CDR3 has 13 residues. For the CDR3, the DNA is TGTGCCAGCAGCTTAGGCGTCCTTGAGACCCAGTACTTC. This sequence encodes CASSLGVLETQYF. The whole variable domain, remainder taken from reference TRBV7-8 and TRBJ2-5, is GAGVSQSPRYKVAKRGQDVALRCDPISGHVSLFWYQQALGQGPEFLTYFQNEAQLDKSGLPSDRFFAERPEGSVSTLKIQRTQQEDSAVYLCASSLGVLETQYFGPGTRLLVL.

The chain employs TRBV19 and TRBJ1-5, with TRBD1 as a possible D gene (6 bases). CDR1 and CDR2 (germline): LNHDA, SQIVND (reference sequence). V shed 5 bases and J shed 15 bases, with 26 bases lying between them. The CDR3 has 15 amino acids. CDR3 sequence: CASSSADSMTTPWHF. The CDR3 DNA follows: TGTGCCAGTAGTTCAGCGGACAGTATGACCACCCCATGGCATTTT.

V and J are TRBV30 and TRBJ2-7; TRBD1 aligns across 12 bases. Trimming at V came to 4 bases and at J to 5 bases, leaving 6 bases not matched to a gene. Per germline, CDR1 GTSNPN and CDR2 SVGIG (reference sequence). This CDR3 contains 14 residues. The CDR3 region is CAWNPGQGANEQYF. In DNA form, the CDR3 reads TGTGCCTGGAACCCGGGACAGGGGGCCAACGAGCAGTACTTC.

The chain has TRBV7-3 and TRBJ2-3; 7 positions agree with TRBD2. Trimming removed 2 bases from V and 2 bases from J; junction bases left unmatched: 7. Germline-derived CDR1 and CDR2 are SGHTA and FQGTGA. The CDR3 has 16 residues. CDR3 residues: CASSLSVTSTTDTQYF. The DNA of the CDR3 is TGTGCCAGCAGCTTATCTGTGACTAGCACCACAGATACGCAGTATTTT.

The CDR3 sequence: CASSNGWTVNTEAFF. DNA for the CDR3: TGTGCCAGCAGTAATGGTTGGACAGTAAACACTGAAGCTTTCTTT. V is TRBV27 and J is TRBJ1-1, with D tentatively TRBD1 (6 bases). Trimming removed 5 bases at V and 2 bases at J, with 15 bases between. Germline loops: CDR1 MNHEY, CDR2 SMNVEV (reference sequence). This CDR3 has 15 residues.

J is TRBJ1-6 and V is TRBV27, with 11 bases lining up with TRBD1. The CDR3 consists of 14 residues. V lost 6 bases, J lost 10 bases, and 5 bases stayed unmatched. Germline V gene data show CDR1 as MNHEY and CDR2 as SMNVEV (reference sequence). The CDR3 region has the DNA TGTGCCAGCAGCTACCGGGACAGGGGGTCACCCCTCCACTTT. It encodes CASSYRDRGSPLHF.

CDR3 nucleotides: TGTGCCAGCAGCTCTACAGGGGTCTCACCCCTCCACTTT. This gives the protein CASSSTGVSPLHF. The chain combines TRBV11-1 with TRBJ1-6, with 7 nucleotides matching TRBD1. Germline CDR1 is SGHAT and CDR2 is FQDESV (reference sequence). There are 13 residues in the CDR3. V lost 4 bases and J lost 10; bases outside the gene matches: 4.